This T cell receptor beta chain stems from a study of blood T cells in healthy people across ages. Broader study findings: In these data, TCR beta diversity tracked strongly with naive T cell percentage. Researchers judged that diversity estimates from one million T cells fell short of true values. Older individuals had lower TCR beta diversity per million T cells (the decline was roughly linear). Lack of knowledge of donor CMV status possibly confounded expanded clonotype changes.

V was shortened by 7 bases and J by 7 bases, with 16 bases between the two germline ends. Germline V CDR1 and CDR2: MNHEY, SVGAGI. This CDR3 contains 14 residues. This clonotype came up once. Its specificity is not known. PCR was performed a second time for roughly 7 to 12 cycles using a sample-barcoded 5' primer and a J-beta primer mix. A single record per CDR3 protein comes from TCRdb applying MiXCR to the 5' RACE reads. This sample has 700,000 or so distinct CDR3 sequences; 22% occur once, and the top ten carry 20% to 25%. The sequence was collected from a man aged 65 to 85 in good health. The rearrangement uses TRBV6-5 and TRBJ2-2; D remains unclear. Sequencing was done on a sample of blood. This chain's CDR3 is CASKMVGKDGELFF. CDR3 in DNA: TGTGCCAGCAAGATGGTAGGGAAAGACGGGGAGCTGTTTTTT.